The present TCR beta chain was sequenced within a study of T-cell reconstitution after alpha-beta-depleted transplantation in children. The CDR3 contains 16 residues. V was cut by 2 bases and J by 2 bases, with 14 bases left in between. The germline CDR1 and CDR2 sequences are SEHNR and FQNEAQ (reference sequence). Unique molecular identifiers were incorporated into the prepared TCRbeta library. TCRdb redid the calling of the PCR reads with MiXCR, one entry per CDR3 protein. The top ten clones hold roughly 5.1% of a sample with approximately 400,000 distinct CDR3 sequences, roughly a tenth of them seen once.

This TCR came from a human donor who donated a stem cell graft to a child with acute myeloid leukemia. This chain links TRBV7-9 with TRBJ2-3; D is perhaps TRBD1 or TRBD2 (5 bases each). Sample: PBMCs from the stem cell graft donor, taken from the stem cell graft. The CDR3 loop reads CASSLSGTKFTDTQYF. Written as DNA, the CDR3 is TGTGCCAGCAGCTTATCTGGGACCAAATTCACAGATACGCAGTATTTT.